The clone carrying this T cell receptor beta chain appeared a few times. 13 Jbeta primers and 60 Vbeta primers were used for the PCR. How the authors handled the data: A follow-up analysis tallied 65 million to 80 million unique TCR beta chains, roughly 11 million shared. Clones were read by immunoSEQ multiplex PCR, and TCRdb kept only the in-frame ones, dropping some. D and trimming were read from the DNA, whereas the V and J calls and clone size are those reported in that table. The sample lists about 120,000 clones, roughly a tenth occurring once. The data stem from a study of cytomegalovirus exposure and HLA in healthy donors. This CDR3 comprises 13 residues. V was clipped by 5 bases and J by 6 bases, with 14 bases between them. The germline V gene has CDR1 GTSNPN and CDR2 SVGIG (reference sequence).

Sequencing was done on a sample of PBMCs. The genes are TRBV30 and TRBJ1-3; D is unclear. This clonotype originated in a woman under 30 in good health and CMV-seropositive. CDR3 sequence: CAWCSGYSNTIYF. The CDR3 DNA sequence: TGTGCCTGGTGTTCGGGTTATTCAAACACCATATATTTT. The whole variable domain, filled in from reference TRBV30 and TRBJ1-3, reads SQTIHQWPATLVQPVGSPLSLECTVEGTSNPNLYWYRQAAGRGLQLLFYSVGIGQISSEVPQNLSASRPQDRQFILSSKKLLLSDSGFYLCAWCSGYSNTIYFGEGSWLTVV.